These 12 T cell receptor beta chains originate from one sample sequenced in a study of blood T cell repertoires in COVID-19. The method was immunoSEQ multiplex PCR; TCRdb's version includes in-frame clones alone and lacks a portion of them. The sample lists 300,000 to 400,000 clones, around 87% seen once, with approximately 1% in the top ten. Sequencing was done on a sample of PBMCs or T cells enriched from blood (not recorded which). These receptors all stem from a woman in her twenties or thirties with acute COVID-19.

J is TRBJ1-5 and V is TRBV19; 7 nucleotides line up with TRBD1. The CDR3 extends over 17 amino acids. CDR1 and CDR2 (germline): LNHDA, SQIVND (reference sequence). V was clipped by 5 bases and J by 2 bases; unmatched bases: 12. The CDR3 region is CASSADRVGIRNQPQHF. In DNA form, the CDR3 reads TGTGCCAGTAGTGCCGACAGGGTGGGTATACGCAATCAGCCCCAGCATTTT.

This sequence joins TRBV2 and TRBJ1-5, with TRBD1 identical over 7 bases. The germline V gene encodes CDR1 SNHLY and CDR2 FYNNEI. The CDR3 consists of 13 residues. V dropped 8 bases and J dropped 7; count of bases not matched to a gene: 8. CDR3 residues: CASRRQGGQPQHF. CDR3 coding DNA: TGTGCCAGCCGTCGACAGGGAGGCCAGCCCCAGCATTTT.

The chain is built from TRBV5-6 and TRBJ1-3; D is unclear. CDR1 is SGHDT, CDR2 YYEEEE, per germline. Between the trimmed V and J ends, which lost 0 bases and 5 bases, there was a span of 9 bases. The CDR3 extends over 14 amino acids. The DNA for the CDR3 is TGTGCCAGCAGCTTGGGCGGGATTCGAAACACCATATATTTT. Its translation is CASSLGGIRNTIYF.

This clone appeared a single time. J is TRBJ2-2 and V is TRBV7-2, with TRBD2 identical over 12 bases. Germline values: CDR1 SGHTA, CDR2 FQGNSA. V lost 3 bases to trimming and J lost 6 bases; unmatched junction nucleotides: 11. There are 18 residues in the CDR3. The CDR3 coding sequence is TGTGCCAGCAGCTTCAGCCTTCTAGCGGGGGGGCAGGCCGGGGAGCTGTTTTTT. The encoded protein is CASSFSLLAGGQAGELFF.

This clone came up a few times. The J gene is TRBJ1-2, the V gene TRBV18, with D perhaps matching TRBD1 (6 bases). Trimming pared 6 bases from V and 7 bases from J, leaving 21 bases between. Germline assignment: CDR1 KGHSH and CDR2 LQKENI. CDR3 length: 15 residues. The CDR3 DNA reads TGTGCCAGCTCGTCTGCTGACAGGCCCAGGGGTGGCTACACCTTC. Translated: CASSSADRPRGGYTF.

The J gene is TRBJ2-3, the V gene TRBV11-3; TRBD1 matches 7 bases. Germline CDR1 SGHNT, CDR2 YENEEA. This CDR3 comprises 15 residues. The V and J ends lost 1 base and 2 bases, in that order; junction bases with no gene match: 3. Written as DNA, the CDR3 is TGTGCCAGCAGCTTAGGGGGGACAGTCACAGATACGCAGTATTTT. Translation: CASSLGGTVTDTQYF.

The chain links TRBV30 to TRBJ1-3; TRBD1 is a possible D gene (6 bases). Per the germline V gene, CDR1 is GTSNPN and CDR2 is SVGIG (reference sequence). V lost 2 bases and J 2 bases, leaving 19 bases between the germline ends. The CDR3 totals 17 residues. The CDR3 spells CAWSFGGLNRAGNTIYF. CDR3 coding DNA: TGTGCCTGGAGTTTTGGGGGTTTAAACAGGGCTGGAAACACCATATATTTT.

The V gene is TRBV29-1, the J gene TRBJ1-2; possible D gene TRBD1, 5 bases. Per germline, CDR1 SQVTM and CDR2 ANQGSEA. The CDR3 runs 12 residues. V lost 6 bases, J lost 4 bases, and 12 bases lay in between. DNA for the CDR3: TGCAGCGTGAATACAGGTACCTATGGCTACACCTTC. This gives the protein CSVNTGTYGYTF.

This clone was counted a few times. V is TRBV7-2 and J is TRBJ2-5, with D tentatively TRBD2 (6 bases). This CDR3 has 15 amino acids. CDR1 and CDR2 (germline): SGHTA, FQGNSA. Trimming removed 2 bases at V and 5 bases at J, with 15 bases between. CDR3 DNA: TGTGCCAGCAGCTTACATAGCCTAGCGATGGAGACCCAGTACTTC. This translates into CASSLHSLAMETQYF.

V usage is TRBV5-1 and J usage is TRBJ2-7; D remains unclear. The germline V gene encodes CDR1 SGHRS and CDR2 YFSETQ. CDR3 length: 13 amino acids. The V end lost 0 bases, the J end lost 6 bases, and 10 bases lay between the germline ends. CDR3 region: CASSLGVAFEQYF. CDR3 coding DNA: TGCGCCAGCAGCTTGGGGGTAGCTTTCGAGCAGTACTTC.

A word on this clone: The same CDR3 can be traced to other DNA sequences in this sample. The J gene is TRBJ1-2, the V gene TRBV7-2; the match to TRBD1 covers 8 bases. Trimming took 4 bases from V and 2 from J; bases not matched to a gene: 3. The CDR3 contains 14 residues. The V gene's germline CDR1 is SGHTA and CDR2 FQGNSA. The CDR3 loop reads CASSSGQGNYGYTF. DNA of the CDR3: TGTGCCAGCAGCTCCGGACAGGGAAACTATGGCTACACCTTC. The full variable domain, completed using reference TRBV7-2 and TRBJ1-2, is GAGVSQSPSNKVTEKGKDVELRCDPISGHTALYWYRQSLGQGLEFLIYFQGNSAPDKSGLPSDRFSAERTGGSVSTLTIQRTQQEDSAVYLCASSSGQGNYGYTFGSGTRLTVV.

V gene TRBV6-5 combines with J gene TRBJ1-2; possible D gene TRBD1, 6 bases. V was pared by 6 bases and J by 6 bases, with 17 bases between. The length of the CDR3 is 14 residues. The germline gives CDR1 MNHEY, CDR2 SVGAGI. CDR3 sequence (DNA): TGTGCCAGCAGAGGGGGGGGGCTAGGGAATGGCTACACCTTC. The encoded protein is CASRGGGLGNGYTF.